This T cell receptor (beta chain) came from a study of chemoradiotherapy in HPV16-positive cancers. Overall study results and limits: During treatment, candidate HPV-specific clones and E7-related motifs expanded in tumor.

As for this clone: Its antigen is unidentified.

The protocol was immunoSEQ multiplex PCR, while the TCRdb copy is restricted to in-frame clones and leaves out a portion. Altogether tens of thousands of clones are present, about 80% being singletons, with the ten largest covering approximately 5.1%. Germline CDR1 reads SGHRS; CDR2 reads YFSETQ. The CDR3 length is 17 residues. The J segment lost 5 bases and the V segment lost 3 bases, leaving 14 bases of the junction unmatched. The receptor was derived from a human donor with HPV-associated anogenital cancer. The J gene is TRBJ2-1, the V gene TRBV5-1, with 7 bases fitting TRBD2. This material consisted of blood, taken from a patient who underwent chemoradiotherapy. The CDR3 region is CASSSRVPGGSNNEQFF. The CDR3 region has the DNA TGCGCCAGCAGCTCGCGGGTGCCGGGGGGATCTAACAATGAGCAGTTCTTC.